The 23 T cell receptor beta chains listed next were all sequenced from one sample in a study of CXCR3-negative and CXCR3-positive naive CD8 T cells. The libraries of TRB cDNA were prepared using 5' RACE with UMI labels. TCRdb reanalyzed the 5' RACE reads, giving one entry per CDR3 protein sequence and no DNA. The repertoire table contains about 130,000 distinct CDR3 sequences. Sequenced: naive CXCR3- CD8+ T cells from blood. Subset meaning: CD45RO-CCR7+CD27+CD95- naive CD8+ T cells lacking CXCR3 (TNR3-). The receptors shown here come from a human donor in good health. Some clones in this sample may be carry-over from other donors' samples.

The CDR3 protein is CASSTGSPPQHF. This chain connects TRBV6-5 to TRBJ1-5; lacking DNA, the TRBD1 call made by TCRdb goes unchecked. CDR1 and CDR2 from the germline V gene are MNHEY and SVGAGI. This CDR3 spans 12 amino acids.

The rearrangement uses TRBV4-2 and TRBJ2-7; absent DNA, TCRdb's TRBD2 call cannot be checked. The CDR3 contains 16 residues. CDR1 is LGHNA and CDR2 is YNFKEQ in the germline V gene. The CDR3 reads CASSQELPSGHYEQYF.

The rearrangement links TRBV20-1 to TRBJ2-7; there is no DNA to check the TCRdb D call of TRBD1. This CDR3 has 12 residues. The germline V gene has CDR1 DFQATT and CDR2 SNEGSKA (reference sequence). The CDR3 is CSGRTGGYEQYF.

The chain carries TRBV28 and TRBJ2-1. Germline loops: CDR1 MDHEN, CDR2 SYDVKM. There are 12 residues in the CDR3. This CDR3 reads CASRPYNHEQFF.

V and J are TRBV12-3 or TRBV12-4 and TRBJ1-1. The CDR3 has 12 residues. CDR3 sequence: CASSLVNTEAFF.

The V call is TRBV29-1, the J call TRBJ2-5; lacking DNA, the TRBD1 call made by TCRdb goes unchecked. This CDR3 has 16 residues. In germline, CDR1 is SQVTM, CDR2 ANQGSEA. CDR3 region: CSATEGGEFFGETQYF. The full variable domain, in which reference TRBV29-1 and TRBJ2-5 provide the parts outside the CDR3, is SAVISQKPSRDICQRGTSLTIQCQVDSQVTMMFWYRQQPGQSLTLIATANQGSEATYESGFVIDKFPISRPNLTFSTLTVSNMSPEDSSIYLCSATEGGEFFGETQYFGPGTRLLVL.

The genes are TRBV19 and TRBJ2-2; TCRdb picks TRBD2, but there is no DNA to check that call. This CDR3 is built from 17 residues. Germline-derived CDR1 and CDR2 are LNHDA and SQIVND (reference sequence). The chain's CDR3 is CASNRLAGGTNTGELFF.

The rearrangement uses TRBV5-1 and TRBJ2-7; TCRdb calls TRBD2, which cannot be checked without DNA. This CDR3 region has 15 residues. Germline CDR1 is SGHRS and CDR2 is YFSETQ. CDR3 residues: CASSSYSGTPYEQYF.

The V gene is TRBV7-3, the J gene TRBJ1-1; TCRdb outputs TRBD1, but without DNA this stays unchecked. The germline CDR1 and CDR2 sequences are SGHTA and FQGTGA. The length of the CDR3 is 13 residues. Here the CDR3 reads CASSIDGATEAFF.

The chain combines TRBV7-9 with TRBJ2-1; there is no DNA to check the TCRdb D call of TRBD2. Germline V gene data show CDR1 as SEHNR and CDR2 as FQNEAQ (reference sequence). The CDR3 runs 16 residues. CDR3 sequence reads: CASSSATGQAYNEQFF. The full variable domain, its missing parts supplied by reference TRBV7-9 and TRBJ2-1, is DTGVSQNPRHKITKRGQNVTFRCDPISEHNRLYWYRQTLGQGPEFLTYFQNEAQLEKSRLLSDRFSAERPKGSFSTLEIQRTEQGDSAMYLCASSSATGQAYNEQFFGPGTRLTVL.

The chain recombines TRBV29-1 with TRBJ2-3; TCRdb lists TRBD2, though no DNA is available to test this call. Germline assignment: CDR1 SQVTM and CDR2 ANQGSEA. The CDR3 length is 16 residues. CDR3 sequence: CSVEGTSGRGTDTQYF.

The V and J genes are TRBV4-1 and TRBJ2-3; TCRdb reports TRBD2, a call that lacks DNA to check it against. This CDR3 spans 17 amino acids. Germline loops: CDR1 MGHRA, CDR2 YSYEKL. The CDR3 here is CASSQAGLAGGTDTQYF.

This chain uses TRBV5-1 with TRBJ2-7; TCRdb picks TRBD1, but there is no DNA to check that call. Germline CDR1 and CDR2: SGHRS and YFSETQ. There are 15 residues in the CDR3. CDR3 sequence reads: CTSRIRDRGAYEQYF.

The chain employs TRBV29-1 and TRBJ2-5; TCRdb outputs TRBD2, but without DNA this stays unchecked. Germline CDR1 reads SQVTM; CDR2 reads ANQGSEA. This CDR3 has 15 amino acids. CDR3 sequence reads: CSVEGTSGDQETQYF.

V usage is TRBV3-1 and J usage is TRBJ1-1. The CDR3 sequence is 14 residues long. Germline CDR1 is LGHDT and CDR2 is YNNKEL (reference sequence). The CDR3 sequence: CASSQEGFNTEAFF.

This sequence joins TRBV4-1 and TRBJ2-1; the D gene TCRdb calls, TRBD1, cannot be checked with no DNA. Per germline, CDR1 MGHRA and CDR2 YSYEKL. CDR3 length: 16 residues. The CDR3 here is CASSQGGATPAFEQFF.

The chain employs TRBV28 and TRBJ2-7; without DNA, the TCRdb call of TRBD1 cannot be checked. CDR3 length: 19 residues. Germline V gene lookup returns CDR1 MDHEN and CDR2 SYDVKM. The CDR3: CASSFSPGTGDLGVHEQYF.

The chain links TRBV4-1 to TRBJ2-1; no DNA is available, so the TRBD1 call from TCRdb remains unchecked. The CDR3 contains 14 residues. CDR1 and CDR2 from the germline V gene are MGHRA and YSYEKL. CDR3 residues: CASSQRQGPNEQFF.

The V and J genes are TRBV29-1 and TRBJ1-2; TCRdb lists TRBD1, though no DNA is available to test this call. CDR1 and CDR2 (germline): SQVTM, ANQGSEA. This CDR3 has 16 residues. The CDR3 loop is CSVEVNGDRDYTGYTF.

The V and J genes are TRBV29-1 and TRBJ2-5; with no DNA, the TCRdb D assignment of TRBD1 cannot be verified. The CDR3 totals 13 residues. Germline-derived CDR1 and CDR2 are SQVTM and ANQGSEA. The CDR3 reads CSVVGVPPETQYF. Full variable domain (outside the CDR3, taken from reference TRBV29-1 and TRBJ2-5): SAVISQKPSRDICQRGTSLTIQCQVDSQVTMMFWYRQQPGQSLTLIATANQGSEATYESGFVIDKFPISRPNLTFSTLTVSNMSPEDSSIYLCSVVGVPPETQYFGPGTRLLVL.

The CDR3 loop reads CASALDRGFYNEQFF. The V gene is TRBV7-3, the J gene TRBJ2-1. The CDR3 covers 15 residues. The germline V gene encodes CDR1 SGHTA and CDR2 FQGTGA.

The chain combines TRBV6-5 with TRBJ2-7. The CDR3 is 11 residues long. Per germline, CDR1 MNHEY and CDR2 SVGAGI. Here the CDR3 reads CASRTFYEQYF.

J is TRBJ2-1 and V is TRBV19. CDR1 LNHDA and CDR2 SQIVND come from the germline V gene (reference sequence). This CDR3 region has 13 residues. CDR3 sequence: CASSIVTNNEQFF. The entire variable domain, with the rest obtained from reference TRBV19 and TRBJ2-1, is as follows: DGGITQSPKYLFRKEGQNVTLSCEQNLNHDAMYWYRQDPGQGLRLIYYSQIVNDFQKGDIAEGYSVSREKKESFPLTVTSAQKNPTAFYLCASSIVTNNEQFFGPGTRLTVL.